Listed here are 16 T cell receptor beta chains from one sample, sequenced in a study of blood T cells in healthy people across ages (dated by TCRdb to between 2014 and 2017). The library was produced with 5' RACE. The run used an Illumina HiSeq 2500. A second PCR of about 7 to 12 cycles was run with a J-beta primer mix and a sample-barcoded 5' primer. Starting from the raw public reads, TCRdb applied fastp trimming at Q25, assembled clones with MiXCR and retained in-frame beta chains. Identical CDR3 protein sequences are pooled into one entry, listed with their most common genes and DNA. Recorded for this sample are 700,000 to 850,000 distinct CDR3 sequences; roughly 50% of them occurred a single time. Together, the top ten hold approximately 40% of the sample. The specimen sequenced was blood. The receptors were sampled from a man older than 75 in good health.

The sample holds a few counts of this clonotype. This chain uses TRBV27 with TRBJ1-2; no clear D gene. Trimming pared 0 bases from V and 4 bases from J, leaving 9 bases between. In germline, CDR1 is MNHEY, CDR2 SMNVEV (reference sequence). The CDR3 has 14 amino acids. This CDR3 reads CASSLSRVTYGYTF. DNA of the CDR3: TGTGCCAGCAGTTTATCGAGGGTGACCTATGGCTACACCTTC.

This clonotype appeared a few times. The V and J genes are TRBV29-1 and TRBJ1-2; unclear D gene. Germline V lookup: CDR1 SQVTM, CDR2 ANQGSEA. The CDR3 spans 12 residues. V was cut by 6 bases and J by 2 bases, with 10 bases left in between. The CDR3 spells CSVQVSNYGYTF. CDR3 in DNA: TGCAGCGTCCAGGTTTCCAACTATGGCTACACCTTC.

The CDR3 DNA follows: TGCGCCAGCAGCTCAAGCGACCCGGCCCAAGAGACCCAGTACTTC. This codes for CASSSSDPAQETQYF. The chain has TRBV5-1 and TRBJ2-5; D unclear. Trimming removed 3 bases at V and 1 base at J, with 13 bases between. Germline V gene lookup returns CDR1 SGHRS and CDR2 YFSETQ. The CDR3 consists of 15 residues.

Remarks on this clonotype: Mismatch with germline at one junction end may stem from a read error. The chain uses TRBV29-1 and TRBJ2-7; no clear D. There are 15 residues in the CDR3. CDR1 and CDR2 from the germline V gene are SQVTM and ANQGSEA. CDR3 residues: CIVANAETSNYEQYF. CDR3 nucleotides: TGCATCGTTGCAAATGCCGAGACCTCCAACTACGAGCAGTACTTC.

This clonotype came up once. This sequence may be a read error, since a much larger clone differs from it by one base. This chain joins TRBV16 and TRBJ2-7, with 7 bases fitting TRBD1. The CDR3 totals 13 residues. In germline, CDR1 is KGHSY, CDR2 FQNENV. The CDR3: CTSSRQGGYEQYF. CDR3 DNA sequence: TGTACCAGCAGCCGACAGGGTGGGTACGAGCAGTACTTC.

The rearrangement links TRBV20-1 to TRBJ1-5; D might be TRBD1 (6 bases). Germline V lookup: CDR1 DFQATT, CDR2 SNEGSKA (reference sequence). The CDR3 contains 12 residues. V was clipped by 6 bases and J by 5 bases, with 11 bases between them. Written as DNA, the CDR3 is TGCAGTGCCAACCAGGGGTATCAGCCCCAGCATTTT. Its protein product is CSANQGYQPQHF.

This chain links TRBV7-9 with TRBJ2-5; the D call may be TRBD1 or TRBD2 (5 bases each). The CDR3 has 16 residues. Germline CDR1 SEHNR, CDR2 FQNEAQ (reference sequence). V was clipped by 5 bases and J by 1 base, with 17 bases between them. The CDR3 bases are TGTGCCAGCAGCCTGGGGGAGCTAGGCCCCCAAGAGACCCAGTACTTC. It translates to CASSLGELGPQETQYF.

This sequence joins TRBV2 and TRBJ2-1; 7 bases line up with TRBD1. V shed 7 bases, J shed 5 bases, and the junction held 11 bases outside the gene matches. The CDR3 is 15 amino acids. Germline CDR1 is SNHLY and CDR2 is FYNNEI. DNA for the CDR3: TGTGCCAGCACGGGACAGAATTTAGTTCACAATGAGCAGTTCTTC. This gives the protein CASTGQNLVHNEQFF.

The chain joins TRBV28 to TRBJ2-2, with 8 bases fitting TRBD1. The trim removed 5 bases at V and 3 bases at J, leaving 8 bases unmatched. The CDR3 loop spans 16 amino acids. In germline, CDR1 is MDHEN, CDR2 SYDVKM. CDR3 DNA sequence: TGTGCCAGCAGTCCTAGAGGACAGGGCGACACCGGGGAGCTGTTTTTT. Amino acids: CASSPRGQGDTGELFF.

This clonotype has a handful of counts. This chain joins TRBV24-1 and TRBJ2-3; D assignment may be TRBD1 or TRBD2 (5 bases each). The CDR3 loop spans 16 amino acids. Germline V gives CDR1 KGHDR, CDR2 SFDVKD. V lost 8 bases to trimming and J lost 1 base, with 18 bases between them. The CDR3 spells CATMGRDIWGTDTQYF. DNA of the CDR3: TGTGCCACCATGGGACGGGATATATGGGGCACAGATACGCAGTATTTT.

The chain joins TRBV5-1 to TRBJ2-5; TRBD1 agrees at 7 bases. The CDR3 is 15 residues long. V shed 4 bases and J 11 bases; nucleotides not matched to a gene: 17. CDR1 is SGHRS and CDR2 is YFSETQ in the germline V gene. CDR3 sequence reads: CASSPDRADYNEQYF. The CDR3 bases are TGCGCCAGCAGCCCCGACAGGGCTGACTACAATGAGCAGTACTTC.

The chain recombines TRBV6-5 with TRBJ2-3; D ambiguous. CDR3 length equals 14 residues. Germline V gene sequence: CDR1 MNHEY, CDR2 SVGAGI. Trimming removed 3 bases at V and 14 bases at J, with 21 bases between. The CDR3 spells CASSYSRWGNPAYF. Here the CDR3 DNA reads TGTGCCAGCAGTTATAGTCGATGGGGTAATCCCGCGTATTTT.

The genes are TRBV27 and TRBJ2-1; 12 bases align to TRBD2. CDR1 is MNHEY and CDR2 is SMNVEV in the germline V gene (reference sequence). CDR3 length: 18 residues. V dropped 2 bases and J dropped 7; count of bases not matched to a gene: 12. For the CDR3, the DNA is TGTGCCAGCAGTTTACTAGCGGGAGGGCCTAATATGGTTAATGAGCAGTTCTTC. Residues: CASSLLAGGPNMVNEQFF.

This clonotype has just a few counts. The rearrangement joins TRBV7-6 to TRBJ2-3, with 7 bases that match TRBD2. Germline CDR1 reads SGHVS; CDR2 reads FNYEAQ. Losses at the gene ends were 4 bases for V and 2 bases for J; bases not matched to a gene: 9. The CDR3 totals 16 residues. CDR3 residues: CASSYEGGRYTDTQYF. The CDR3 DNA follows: TGTGCCAGCAGCTATGAGGGAGGGCGTTACACAGATACGCAGTATTTT. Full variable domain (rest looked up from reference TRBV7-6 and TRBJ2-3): GAGVSQSPRYKVTKRGQDVALRCDPISGHVSLYWYRQALGQGPEFLTYFNYEAQQDKSGLPNDRFSAERPEGSISTLTIQRTEQRDSAMYRCASSYEGGRYTDTQYFGPGTRLTVL.

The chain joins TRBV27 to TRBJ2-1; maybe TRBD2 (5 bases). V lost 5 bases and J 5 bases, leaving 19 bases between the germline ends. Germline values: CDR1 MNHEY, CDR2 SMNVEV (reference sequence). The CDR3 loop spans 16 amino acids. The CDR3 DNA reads TGTGCCAGCAGTCCGGTCGGAGAAATCGGGGACAATGAGCAGTTCTTC. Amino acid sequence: CASSPVGEIGDNEQFF.

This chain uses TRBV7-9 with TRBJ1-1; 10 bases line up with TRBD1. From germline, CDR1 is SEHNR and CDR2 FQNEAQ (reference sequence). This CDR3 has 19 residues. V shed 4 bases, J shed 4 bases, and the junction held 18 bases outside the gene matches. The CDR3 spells CASSSARDRGVAWGTEAFF. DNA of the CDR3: TGTGCCAGCAGCTCAGCCCGGGACAGGGGAGTAGCTTGGGGCACTGAAGCTTTCTTT. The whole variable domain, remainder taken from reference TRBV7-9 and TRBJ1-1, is DTGVSQNPRHKITKRGQNVTFRCDPISEHNRLYWYRQTLGQGPEFLTYFQNEAQLEKSRLLSDRFSAERPKGSFSTLEIQRTEQGDSAMYLCASSSARDRGVAWGTEAFFGQGTRLTVV.